This T cell receptor beta chain emerged from a study of beta chain features in type 1 diabetes. Study-level results: Reduced insertions and increased deletions marked VDJ junctions in type 1 diabetes patients. Patients with Type 1 diabetes showed moderately but significantly shorter TCRB CDR3s in all four CD4+ subsets.

The CDR3 is 15 residues long. V was shortened by 6 bases and J by 6 bases, with 18 bases between the two germline ends. Germline CDR1 is MDHEN and CDR2 is SYDVKM. A CD45RO/CCR7/CD25/CD127/CD95/CD27 panel sorted naive, central memory, regulatory and stem cell-like memory CD4+ cells. The table lists this clone with many counts. Its matching antigen is unknown. Expressed TCRB transcripts were sequenced because the isolated RNA had all been reverse transcribed beforehand. The table came from immunoSEQ multiplex PCR; TCRdb's copy has only in-frame clones and leaves some out. This table holds about 370,000 clones, 9.6% found once.

The V gene is TRBV28, the J gene TRBJ2-1; tentatively, D is TRBD1 (5 bases). The source material was central memory CD4+ T cells from blood. The clonotype was recovered from a man aged 25-45 years with type 1 diabetes. The CDR3 region is CASRTASELRNEQFF. The CDR3 coding sequence is TGTGCCAGCAGGACAGCCTCCGAGCTGCGCAATGAGCAGTTCTTC.